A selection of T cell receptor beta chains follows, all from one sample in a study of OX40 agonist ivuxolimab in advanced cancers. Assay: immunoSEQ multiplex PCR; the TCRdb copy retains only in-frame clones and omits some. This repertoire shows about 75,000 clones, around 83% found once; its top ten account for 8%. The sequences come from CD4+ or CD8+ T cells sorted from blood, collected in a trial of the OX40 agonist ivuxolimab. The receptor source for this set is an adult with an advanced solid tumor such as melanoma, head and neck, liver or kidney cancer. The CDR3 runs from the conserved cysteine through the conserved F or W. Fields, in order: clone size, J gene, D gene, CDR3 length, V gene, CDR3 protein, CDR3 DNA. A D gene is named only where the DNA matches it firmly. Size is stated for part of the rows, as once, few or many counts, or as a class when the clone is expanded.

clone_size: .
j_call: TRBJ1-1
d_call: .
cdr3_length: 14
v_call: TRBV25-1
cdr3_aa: CASSAGLLNTEAFF
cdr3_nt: TGTGCCAGCAGTGCGGGACTCTTGAACACTGAAGCTTTCTTT

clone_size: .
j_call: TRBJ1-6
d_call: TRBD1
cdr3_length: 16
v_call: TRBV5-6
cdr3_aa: CASSPDWDRPNSPLHF
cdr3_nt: TGTGCCAGCAGCCCGGATTGGGACAGGCCTAATTCACCCCTCCACTTT

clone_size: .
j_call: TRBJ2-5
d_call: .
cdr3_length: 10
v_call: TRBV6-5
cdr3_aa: CASSHETQYF
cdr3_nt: TGTGCCAGCAGTCACGAGACCCAGTACTTC

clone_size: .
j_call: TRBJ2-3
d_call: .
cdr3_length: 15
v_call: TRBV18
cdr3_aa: CASSPPGKNTDTQYF
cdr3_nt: TGTGCCAGCTCACCACCGGGAAAGAACACAGATACGCAGTATTTT

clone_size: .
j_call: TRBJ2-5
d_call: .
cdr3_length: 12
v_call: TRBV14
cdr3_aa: CASSQAGRTQYF
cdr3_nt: TGTGCCAGCAGCCAAGCAGGCCGGACCCAGTACTTC

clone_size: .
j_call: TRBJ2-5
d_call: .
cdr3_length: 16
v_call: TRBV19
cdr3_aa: CASSRPPTTTKETQYF
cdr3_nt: TGTGCCAGTAGTAGGCCGCCCACAACCACTAAAGAGACCCAGTACTTC

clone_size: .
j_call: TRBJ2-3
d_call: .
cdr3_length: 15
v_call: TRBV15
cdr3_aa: CATSRDGVTTDTQYF
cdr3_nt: TGTGCCACCAGCAGAGATGGCGTTACCACAGATACGCAGTATTTT

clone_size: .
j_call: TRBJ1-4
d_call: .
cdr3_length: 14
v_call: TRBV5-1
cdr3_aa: CASSLGAANEKLFF
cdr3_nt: TGCGCCAGCAGCTTGGGGGCAGCTAATGAAAAACTGTTTTTT

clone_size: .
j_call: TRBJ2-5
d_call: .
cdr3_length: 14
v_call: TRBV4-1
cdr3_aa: CASSQVWGVETQYF
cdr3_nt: TGCGCCAGCAGCCAAGTTTGGGGGGTAGAGACCCAGTACTTC

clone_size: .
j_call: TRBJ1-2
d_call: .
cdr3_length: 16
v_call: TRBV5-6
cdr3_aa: CASSLDPGTLTMRYTF
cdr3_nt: TGTGCCAGCAGCTTGGATCCCGGGACCTTAACTATGCGGTACACCTTC

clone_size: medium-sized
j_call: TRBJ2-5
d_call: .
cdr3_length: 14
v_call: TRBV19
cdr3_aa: CASSASSGGETQYF
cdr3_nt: TGTGCCAGTAGTGCATCCTCCGGTGGAGAGACCCAGTACTTC

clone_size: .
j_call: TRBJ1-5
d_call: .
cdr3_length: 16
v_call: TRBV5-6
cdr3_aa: CASSLDGGYSNQPQHF
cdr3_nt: TGTGCCAGCAGCTTGGACGGCGGCTATAGCAATCAGCCCCAGCATTTT

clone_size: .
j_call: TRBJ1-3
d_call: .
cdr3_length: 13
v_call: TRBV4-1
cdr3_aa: CASSQKVGNTIYF
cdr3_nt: TGCGCCAGCAGCCAAAAGGTCGGAAACACCATATATTTT

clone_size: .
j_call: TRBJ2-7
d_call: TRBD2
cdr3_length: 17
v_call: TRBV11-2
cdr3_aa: CASSLNHLGGGAYEQYF
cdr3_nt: TGTGCCAGCAGCTTAAACCATCTGGGTGGGGGGGCCTACGAGCAGTACTTC

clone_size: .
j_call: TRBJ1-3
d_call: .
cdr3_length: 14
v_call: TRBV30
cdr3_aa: CAWLERGAGNTIYF
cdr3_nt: TGTGCCTGGCTAGAGAGAGGGGCCGGAAACACCATATATTTT

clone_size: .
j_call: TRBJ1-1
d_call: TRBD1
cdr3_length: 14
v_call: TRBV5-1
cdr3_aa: CASSSGQANTEAFF
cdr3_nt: TGCGCCAGCAGCTCGGGACAGGCGAACACTGAAGCTTTCTTT

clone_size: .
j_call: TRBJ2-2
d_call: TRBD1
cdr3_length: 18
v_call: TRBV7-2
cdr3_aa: CASSLDRDRNRRTGELFF
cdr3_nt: TGTGCCAGCAGCTTAGACAGGGACAGGAACCGTAGGACGGGGGAGCTGTTTTTT

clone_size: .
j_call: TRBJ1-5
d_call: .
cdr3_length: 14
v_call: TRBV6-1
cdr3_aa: CAIVEVNSNQPQHF
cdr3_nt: TGTGCCATCGTTGAAGTAAATAGCAATCAGCCCCAGCATTTT

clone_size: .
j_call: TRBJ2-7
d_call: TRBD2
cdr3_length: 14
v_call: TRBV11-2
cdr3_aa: CASSPTSGSDEQYF
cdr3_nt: TGTGCCAGCAGCCCGACTAGCGGGAGTGACGAGCAGTACTTC

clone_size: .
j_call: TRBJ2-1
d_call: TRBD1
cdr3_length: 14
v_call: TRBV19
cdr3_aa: CASSMSRDRGEQFF
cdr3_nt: TGTGCCAGTAGTATGTCCCGGGACAGGGGTGAGCAGTTCTTC

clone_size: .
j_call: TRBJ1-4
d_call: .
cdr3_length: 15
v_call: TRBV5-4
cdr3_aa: CASSTKGEVDEKLFF
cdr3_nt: TGTGCCAGCAGCACCAAGGGGGAGGTTGATGAAAAACTGTTTTTT

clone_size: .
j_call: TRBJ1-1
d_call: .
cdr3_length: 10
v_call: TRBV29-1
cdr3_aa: CSVKNTEAFF
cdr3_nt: TGCAGCGTCAAGAACACTGAAGCTTTCTTT

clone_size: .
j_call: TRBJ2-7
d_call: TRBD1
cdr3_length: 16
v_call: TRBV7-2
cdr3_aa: CASSGRQGKSPYEQYF
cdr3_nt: TGTGCCAGCAGCGGTAGACAGGGTAAATCTCCCTACGAGCAGTACTTC

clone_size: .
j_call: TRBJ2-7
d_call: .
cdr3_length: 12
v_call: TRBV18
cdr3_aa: CASSPESEEQYF
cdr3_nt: TGTGCCAGCTCACCAGAGTCGGAAGAGCAGTACTTC

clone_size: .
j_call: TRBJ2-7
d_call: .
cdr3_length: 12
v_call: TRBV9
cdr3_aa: CASSDIGGEQYF
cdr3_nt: TGTGCCAGCAGCGACATAGGAGGCGAGCAGTACTTC

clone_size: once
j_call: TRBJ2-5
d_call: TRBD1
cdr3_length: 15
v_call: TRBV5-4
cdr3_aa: CASSRGQVVSETQYF
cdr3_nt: TGTGCCAGCAGCCGGGGACAGGTGGTTAGCGAGACCCAGTACTTC

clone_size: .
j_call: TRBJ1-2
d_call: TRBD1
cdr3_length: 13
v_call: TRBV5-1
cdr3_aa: CASSPDREYGYTF
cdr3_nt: TGCGCCAGCAGCCCTGACAGGGAGTATGGCTACACCTTC

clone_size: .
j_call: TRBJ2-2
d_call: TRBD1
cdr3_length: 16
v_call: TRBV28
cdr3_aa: CASTRGQGALGRELFF
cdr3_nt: TGTGCCAGCACCAGAGGACAGGGGGCCCTCGGCCGGGAGCTGTTTTTT

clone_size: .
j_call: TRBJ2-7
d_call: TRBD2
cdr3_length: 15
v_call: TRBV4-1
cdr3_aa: CASSQLPGTRDEQYF
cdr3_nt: TGCGCCAGCAGCCAACTACCCGGGACTAGAGACGAGCAGTACTTC

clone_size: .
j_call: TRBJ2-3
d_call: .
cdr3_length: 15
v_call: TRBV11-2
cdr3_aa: CASCLGTILTDTQYF
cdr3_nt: TGTGCCAGCTGCCTGGGGACAATCCTCACAGATACGCAGTATTTT

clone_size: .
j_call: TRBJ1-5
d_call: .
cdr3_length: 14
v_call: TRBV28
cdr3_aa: CASTEGLRNQPQHF
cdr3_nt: TGTGCCAGCACTGAGGGGCTTCGCAATCAGCCCCAGCATTTT

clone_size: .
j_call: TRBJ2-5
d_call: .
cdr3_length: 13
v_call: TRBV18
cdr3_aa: CASSNGRGETQYF
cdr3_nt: TGTGCCAGCTCGAATGGACGGGGAGAGACCCAGTACTTC

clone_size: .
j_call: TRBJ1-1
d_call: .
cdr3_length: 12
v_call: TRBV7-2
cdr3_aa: CASSWKNTEAFF
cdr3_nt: TGTGCCAGCAGCTGGAAGAACACTGAAGCTTTCTTT

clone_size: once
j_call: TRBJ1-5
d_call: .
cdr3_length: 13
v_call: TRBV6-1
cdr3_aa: CASSDSAGQPQHF
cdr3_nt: TGTGCCAGCAGTGACTCAGCAGGTCAGCCCCAGCATTTT

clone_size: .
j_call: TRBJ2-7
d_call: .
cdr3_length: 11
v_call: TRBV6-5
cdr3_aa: CASSSTYEQYF
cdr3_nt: TGTGCCAGCAGTTCAACCTACGAGCAGTACTTC

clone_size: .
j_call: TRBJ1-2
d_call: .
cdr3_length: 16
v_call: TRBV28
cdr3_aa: CASRHEAGVRSRGYTF
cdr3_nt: TGTGCCAGCAGACACGAGGCGGGGGTACGGTCGCGCGGCTACACCTTC

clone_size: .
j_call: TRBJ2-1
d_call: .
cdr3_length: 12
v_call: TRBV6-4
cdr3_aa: CASSEWGDEQFF
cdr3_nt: TGTGCCAGCAGTGAATGGGGGGATGAGCAGTTCTTC

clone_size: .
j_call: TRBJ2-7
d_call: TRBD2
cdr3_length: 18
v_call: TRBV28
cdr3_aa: CASSQIGLAGVNGYEQYF
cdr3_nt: TGTGCCAGCAGTCAAATTGGACTAGCGGGGGTTAATGGGTACGAGCAGTACTTC

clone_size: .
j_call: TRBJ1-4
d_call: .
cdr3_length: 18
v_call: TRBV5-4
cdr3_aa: CASSTGPADFATNEKLFF
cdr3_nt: TGTGCCAGCAGTACAGGGCCCGCGGATTTTGCAACTAATGAAAAACTGTTTTTT

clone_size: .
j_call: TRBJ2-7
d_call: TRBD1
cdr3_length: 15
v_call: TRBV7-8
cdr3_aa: CASSFVGTASYEQYF
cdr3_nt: TGTGCCAGCAGCTTTGTCGGGACAGCGTCCTACGAGCAGTACTTC